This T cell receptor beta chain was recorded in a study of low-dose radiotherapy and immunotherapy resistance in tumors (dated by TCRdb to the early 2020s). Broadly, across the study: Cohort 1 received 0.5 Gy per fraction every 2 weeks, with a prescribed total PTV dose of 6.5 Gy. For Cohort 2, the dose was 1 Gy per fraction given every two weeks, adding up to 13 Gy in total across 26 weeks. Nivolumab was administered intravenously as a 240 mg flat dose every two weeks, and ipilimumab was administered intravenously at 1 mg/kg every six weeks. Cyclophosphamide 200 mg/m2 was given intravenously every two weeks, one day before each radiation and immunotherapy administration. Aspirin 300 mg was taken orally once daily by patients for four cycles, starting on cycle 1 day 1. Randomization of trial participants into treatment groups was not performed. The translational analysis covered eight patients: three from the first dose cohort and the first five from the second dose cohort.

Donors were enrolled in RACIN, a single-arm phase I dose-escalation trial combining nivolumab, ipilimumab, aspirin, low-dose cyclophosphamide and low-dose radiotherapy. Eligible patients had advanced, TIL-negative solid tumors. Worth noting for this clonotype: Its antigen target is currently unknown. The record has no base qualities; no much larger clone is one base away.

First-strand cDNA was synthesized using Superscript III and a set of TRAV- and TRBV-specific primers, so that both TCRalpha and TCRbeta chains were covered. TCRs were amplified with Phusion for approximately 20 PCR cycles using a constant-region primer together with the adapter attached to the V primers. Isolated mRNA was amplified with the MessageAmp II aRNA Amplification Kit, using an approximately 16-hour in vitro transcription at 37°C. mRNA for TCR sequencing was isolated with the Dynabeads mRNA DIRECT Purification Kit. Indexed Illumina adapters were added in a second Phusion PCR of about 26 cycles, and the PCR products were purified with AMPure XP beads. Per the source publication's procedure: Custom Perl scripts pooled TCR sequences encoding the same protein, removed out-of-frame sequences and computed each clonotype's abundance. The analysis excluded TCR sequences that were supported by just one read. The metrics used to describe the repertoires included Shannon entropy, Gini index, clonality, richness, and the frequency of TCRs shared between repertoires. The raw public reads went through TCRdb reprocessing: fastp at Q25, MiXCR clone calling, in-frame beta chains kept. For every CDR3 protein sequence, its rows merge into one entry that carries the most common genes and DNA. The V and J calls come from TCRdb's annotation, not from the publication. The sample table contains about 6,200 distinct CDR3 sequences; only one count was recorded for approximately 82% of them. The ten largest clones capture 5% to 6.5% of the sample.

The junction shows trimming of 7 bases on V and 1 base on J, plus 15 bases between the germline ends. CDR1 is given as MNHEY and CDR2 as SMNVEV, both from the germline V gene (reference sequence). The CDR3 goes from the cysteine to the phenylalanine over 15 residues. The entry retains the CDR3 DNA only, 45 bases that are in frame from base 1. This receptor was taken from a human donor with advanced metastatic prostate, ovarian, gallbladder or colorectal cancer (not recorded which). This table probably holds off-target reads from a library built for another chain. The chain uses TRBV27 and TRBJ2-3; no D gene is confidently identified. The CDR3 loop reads CASKTSSRGTDTQYF. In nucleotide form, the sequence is TGTGCCAGCAAGACCTCATCTCGAGGCACAGATACGCAGTATTTT.